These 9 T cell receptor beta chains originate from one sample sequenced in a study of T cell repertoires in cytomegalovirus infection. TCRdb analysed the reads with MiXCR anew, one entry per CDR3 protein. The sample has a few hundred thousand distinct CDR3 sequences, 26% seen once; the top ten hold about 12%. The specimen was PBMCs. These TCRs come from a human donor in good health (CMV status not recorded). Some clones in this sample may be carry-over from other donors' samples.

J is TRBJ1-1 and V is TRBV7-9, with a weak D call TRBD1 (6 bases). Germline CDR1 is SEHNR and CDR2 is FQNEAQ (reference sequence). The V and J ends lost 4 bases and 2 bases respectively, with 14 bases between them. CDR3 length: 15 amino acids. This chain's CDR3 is CASSSAGGTNTEAFF. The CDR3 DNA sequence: TGTGCCAGCAGCTCCGCGGGAGGGACAAACACTGAAGCTTTCTTT.

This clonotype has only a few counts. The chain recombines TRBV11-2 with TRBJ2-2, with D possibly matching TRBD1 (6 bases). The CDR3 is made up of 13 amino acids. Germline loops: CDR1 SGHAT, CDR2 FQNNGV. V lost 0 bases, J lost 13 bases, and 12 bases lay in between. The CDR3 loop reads CASSLEDRRRLFF. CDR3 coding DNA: TGTGCCAGCAGCTTAGAGGACAGACGACGGCTGTTTTTT.

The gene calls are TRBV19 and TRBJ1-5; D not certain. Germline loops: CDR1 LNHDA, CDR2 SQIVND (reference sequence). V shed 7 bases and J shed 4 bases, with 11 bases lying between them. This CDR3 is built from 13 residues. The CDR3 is CASTRSGNQPQHF. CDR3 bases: TGTGCCAGTACCAGGTCGGGGAATCAGCCCCAGCATTTT.

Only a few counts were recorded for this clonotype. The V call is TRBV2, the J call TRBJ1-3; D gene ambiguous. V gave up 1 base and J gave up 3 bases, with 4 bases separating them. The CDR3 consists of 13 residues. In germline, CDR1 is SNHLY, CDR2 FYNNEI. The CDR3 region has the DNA TGTGCCAGCAGTGAAGTAGGTGGAAACACCATATATTTT. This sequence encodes CASSEVGGNTIYF. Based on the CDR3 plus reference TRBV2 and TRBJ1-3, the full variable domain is EPEVTQTPSHQVTQMGQEVILRCVPISNHLYFYWYRQILGQKVEFLVSFYNNEISEKSEIFDDQFSVERPDGSNFTLKIRSTKLEDSAMYFCASSEVGGNTIYFGEGSWLTVV.

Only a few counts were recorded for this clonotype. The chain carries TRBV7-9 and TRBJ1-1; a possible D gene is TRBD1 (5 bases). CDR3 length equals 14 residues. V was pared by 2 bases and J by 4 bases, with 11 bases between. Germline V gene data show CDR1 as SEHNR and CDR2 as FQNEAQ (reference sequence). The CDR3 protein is CASSLFREGTEAFF. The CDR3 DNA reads TGTGCCAGCAGCTTATTCAGGGAGGGCACTGAAGCTTTCTTT.

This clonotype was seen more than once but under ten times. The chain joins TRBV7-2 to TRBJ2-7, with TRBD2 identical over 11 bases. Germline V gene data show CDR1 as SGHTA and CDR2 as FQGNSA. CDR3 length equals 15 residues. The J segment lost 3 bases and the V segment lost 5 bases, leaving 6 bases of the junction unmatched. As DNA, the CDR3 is TGTGCCAGCAGCCAGACGACTAGCGGGAACTACGAGCAGTACTTC. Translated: CASSQTTSGNYEQYF. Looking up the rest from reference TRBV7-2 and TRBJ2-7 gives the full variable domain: GAGVSQSPSNKVTEKGKDVELRCDPISGHTALYWYRQSLGQGLEFLIYFQGNSAPDKSGLPSDRFSAERTGGSVSTLTIQRTQQEDSAVYLCASSQTTSGNYEQYFGPGTRLTVT.

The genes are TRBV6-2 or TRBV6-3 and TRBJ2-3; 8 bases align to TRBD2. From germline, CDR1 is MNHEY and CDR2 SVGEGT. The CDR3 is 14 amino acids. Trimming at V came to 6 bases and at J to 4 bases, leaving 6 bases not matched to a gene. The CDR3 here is CASRKREIADTQYF. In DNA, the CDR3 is TGTGCCAGCAGAAAGCGGGAGATAGCAGATACGCAGTATTTT.

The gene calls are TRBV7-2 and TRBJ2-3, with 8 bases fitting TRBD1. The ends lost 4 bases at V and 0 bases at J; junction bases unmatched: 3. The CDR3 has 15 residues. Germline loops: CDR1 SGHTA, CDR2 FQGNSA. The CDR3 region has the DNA TGTGCCAGCAGCTCAGGGGGCCGTAGCACAGATACGCAGTATTTT. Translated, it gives CASSSGGRSTDTQYF.

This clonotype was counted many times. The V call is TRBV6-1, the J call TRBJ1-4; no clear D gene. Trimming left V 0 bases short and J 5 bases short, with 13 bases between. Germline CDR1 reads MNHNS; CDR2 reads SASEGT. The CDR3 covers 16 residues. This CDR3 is CASSEAGRVANEKLFF. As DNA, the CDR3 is TGTGCCAGCAGTGAAGCAGGGAGAGTAGCGAATGAAAAACTGTTTTTT.